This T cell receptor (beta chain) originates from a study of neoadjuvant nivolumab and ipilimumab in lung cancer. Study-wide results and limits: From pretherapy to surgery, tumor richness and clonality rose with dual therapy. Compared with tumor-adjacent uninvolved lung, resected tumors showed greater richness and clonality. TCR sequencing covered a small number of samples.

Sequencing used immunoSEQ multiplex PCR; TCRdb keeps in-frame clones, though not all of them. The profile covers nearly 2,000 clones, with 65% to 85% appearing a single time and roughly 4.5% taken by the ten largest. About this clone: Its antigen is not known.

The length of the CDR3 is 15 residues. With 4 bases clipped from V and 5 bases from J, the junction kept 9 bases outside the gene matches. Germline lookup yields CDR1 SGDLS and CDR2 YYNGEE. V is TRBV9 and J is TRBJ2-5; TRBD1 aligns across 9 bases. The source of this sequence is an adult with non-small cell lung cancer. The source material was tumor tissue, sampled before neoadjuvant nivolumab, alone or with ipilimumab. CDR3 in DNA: TGTGCCAGCAGCACCCAACAGGGGGCTCTGGAGACCCAGTACTTC. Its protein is CASSTQQGALETQYF.